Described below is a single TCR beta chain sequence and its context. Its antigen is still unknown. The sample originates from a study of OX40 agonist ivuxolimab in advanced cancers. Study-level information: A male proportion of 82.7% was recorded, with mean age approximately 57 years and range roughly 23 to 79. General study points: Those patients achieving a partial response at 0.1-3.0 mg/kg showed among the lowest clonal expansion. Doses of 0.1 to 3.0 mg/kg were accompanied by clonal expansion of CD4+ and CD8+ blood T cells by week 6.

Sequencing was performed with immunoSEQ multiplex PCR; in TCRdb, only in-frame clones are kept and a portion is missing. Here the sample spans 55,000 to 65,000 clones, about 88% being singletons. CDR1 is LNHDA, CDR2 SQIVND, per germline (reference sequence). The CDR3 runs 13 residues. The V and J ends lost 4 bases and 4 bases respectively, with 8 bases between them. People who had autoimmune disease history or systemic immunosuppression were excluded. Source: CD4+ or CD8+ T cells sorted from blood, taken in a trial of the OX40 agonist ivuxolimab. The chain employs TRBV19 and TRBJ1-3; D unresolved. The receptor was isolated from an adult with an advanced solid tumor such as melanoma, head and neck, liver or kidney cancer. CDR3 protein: CASSTGIGNTIYF. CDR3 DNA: TGTGCCAGTAGTACGGGGATCGGAAACACCATATATTTT. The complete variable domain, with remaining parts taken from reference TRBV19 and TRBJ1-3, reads DGGITQSPKYLFRKEGQNVTLSCEQNLNHDAMYWYRQDPGQGLRLIYYSQIVNDFQKGDIAEGYSVSREKKESFPLTVTSAQKNPTAFYLCASSTGIGNTIYFGEGSWLTVV.